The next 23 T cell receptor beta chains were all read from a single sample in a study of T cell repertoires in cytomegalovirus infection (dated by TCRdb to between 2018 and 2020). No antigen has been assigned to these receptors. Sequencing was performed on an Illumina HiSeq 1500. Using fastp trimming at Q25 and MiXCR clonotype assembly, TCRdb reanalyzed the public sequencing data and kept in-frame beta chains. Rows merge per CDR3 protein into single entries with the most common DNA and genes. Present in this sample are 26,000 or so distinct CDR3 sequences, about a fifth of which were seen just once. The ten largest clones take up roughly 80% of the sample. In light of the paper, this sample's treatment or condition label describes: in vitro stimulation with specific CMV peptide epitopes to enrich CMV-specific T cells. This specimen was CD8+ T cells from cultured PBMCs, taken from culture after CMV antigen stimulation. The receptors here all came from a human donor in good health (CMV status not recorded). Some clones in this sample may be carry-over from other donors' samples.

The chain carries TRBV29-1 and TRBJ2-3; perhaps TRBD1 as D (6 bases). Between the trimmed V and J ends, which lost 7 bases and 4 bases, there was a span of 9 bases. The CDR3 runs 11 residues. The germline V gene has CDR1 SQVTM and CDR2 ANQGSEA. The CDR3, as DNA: TGCAGCGCCAGGGGTTCAGATACGCAGTATTTT. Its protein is CSARGSDTQYF.

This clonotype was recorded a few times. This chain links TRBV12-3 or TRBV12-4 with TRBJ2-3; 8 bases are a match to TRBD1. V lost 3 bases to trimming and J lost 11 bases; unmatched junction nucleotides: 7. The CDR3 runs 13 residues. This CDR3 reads CASSLNRGVRQYF. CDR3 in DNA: TGTGCCAGCAGTTTGAACAGGGGGGTTCGGCAGTATTTT.

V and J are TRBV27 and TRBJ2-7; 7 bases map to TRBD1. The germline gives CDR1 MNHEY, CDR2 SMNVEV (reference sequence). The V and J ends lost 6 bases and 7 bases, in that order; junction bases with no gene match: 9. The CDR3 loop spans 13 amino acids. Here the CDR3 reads CASRLGGAREQYF. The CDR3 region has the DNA TGTGCCAGCAGACTAGGGGGCGCTCGGGAGCAGTACTTC.

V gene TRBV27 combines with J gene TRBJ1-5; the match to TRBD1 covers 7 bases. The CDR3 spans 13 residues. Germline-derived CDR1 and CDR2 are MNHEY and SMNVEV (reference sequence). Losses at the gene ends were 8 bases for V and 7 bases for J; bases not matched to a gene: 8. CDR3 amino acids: CASYRGPGQPQHF. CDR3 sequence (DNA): TGTGCCAGCTACAGGGGACCAGGGCAGCCCCAGCATTTT.

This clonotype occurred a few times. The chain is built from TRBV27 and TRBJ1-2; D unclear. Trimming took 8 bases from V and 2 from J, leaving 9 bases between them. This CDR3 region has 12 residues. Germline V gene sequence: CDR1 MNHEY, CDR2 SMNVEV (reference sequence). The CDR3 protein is CASRLWNYGYTF. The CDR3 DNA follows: TGTGCCAGCCGTCTTTGGAACTATGGCTACACCTTC.

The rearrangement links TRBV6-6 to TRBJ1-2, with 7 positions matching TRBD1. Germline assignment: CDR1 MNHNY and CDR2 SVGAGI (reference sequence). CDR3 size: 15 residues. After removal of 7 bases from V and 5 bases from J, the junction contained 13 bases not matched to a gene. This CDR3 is CASILAGGEVYGYTF. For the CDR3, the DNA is TGTGCCAGCATCTTGGCAGGGGGAGAGGTATATGGCTACACCTTC.

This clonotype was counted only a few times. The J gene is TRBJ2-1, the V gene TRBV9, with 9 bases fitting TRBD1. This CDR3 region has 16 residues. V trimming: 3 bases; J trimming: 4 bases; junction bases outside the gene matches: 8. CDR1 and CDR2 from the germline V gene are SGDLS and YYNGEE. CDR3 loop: CASSGDDRGKYNEQFF. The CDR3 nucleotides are TGTGCCAGCAGCGGGGACGACAGGGGGAAATACAATGAGCAGTTCTTC.

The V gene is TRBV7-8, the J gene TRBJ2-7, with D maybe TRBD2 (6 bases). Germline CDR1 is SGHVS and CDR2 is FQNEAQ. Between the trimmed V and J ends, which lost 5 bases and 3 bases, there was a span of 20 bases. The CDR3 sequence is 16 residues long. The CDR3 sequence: CASSHSPGDGIYEQYF. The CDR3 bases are TGTGCCAGCAGCCACTCCCCGGGGGACGGAATCTACGAGCAGTACTTC.

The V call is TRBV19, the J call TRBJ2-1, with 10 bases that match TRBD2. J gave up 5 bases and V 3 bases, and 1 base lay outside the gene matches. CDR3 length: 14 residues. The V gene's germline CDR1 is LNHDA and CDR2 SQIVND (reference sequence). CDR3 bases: TGTGCCAGTAGTATTACTAGCGGGAACAATGAGCAGTTCTTC. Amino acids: CASSITSGNNEQFF.

The CDR3 DNA reads TGTGCCATCAGTGAGTCGACAAGGCAGGGCCGTGGCTACACCTTC. Translation: CAISESTRQGRGYTF. The rearrangement joins TRBV10-3 to TRBJ1-2; possible D gene TRBD1, 5 bases. Per germline, CDR1 ENHRY and CDR2 SYGVKD. The germline V and J ends were trimmed by 0 bases and 7 bases, with 15 bases remaining between them. This CDR3 contains 15 residues.

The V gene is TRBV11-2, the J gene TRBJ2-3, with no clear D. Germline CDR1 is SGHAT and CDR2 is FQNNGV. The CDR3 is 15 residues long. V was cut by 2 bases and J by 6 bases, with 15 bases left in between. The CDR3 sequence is CASSLMDRPRDTQYF. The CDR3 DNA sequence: TGTGCCAGCAGCTTAATGGACCGGCCTCGCGATACGCAGTATTTT. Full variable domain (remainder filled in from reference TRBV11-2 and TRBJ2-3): EAGVAQSPRYKIIEKRQSVAFWCNPISGHATLYWYQQILGQGPKLLIQFQNNGVVDDSQLPKDRFSAERLKGVDSTLKIQPAKLEDSAVYLCASSLMDRPRDTQYFGPGTRLTVL.

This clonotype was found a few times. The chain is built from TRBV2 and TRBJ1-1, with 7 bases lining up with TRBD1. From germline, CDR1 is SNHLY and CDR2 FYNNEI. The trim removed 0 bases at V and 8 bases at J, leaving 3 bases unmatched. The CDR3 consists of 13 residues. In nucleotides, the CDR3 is TGTGCCAGCAGTGAAGCGAGGACAGGCGAAGCTTTCTTT. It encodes CASSEARTGEAFF.

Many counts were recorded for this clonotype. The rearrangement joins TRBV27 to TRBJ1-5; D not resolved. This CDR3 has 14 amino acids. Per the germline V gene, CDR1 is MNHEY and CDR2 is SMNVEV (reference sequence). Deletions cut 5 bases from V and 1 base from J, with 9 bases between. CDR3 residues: CASSTRRSNQPQHF. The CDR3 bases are TGTGCCAGCAGTACCCGCAGAAGCAATCAGCCCCAGCATTTT.

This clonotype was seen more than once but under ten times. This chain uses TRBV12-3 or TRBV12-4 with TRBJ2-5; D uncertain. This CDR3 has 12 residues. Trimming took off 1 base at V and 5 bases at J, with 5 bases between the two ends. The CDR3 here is CASSLVSETQYF. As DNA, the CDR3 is TGTGCCAGCAGTTTAGTGAGTGAGACCCAGTACTTC.

CDR3 in amino acids: CASSTLQGSYEQYF. For the CDR3, the DNA is TGTGCCAGCAGTACCCTCCAGGGCTCCTACGAGCAGTACTTC. J is TRBJ2-7 and V is TRBV6-6; perhaps TRBD1 as D (5 bases). CDR3 length: 14 residues. V lost 5 bases and J lost 0, with 11 bases in between. Germline V lookup: CDR1 MNHNY, CDR2 SVGAGI (reference sequence).

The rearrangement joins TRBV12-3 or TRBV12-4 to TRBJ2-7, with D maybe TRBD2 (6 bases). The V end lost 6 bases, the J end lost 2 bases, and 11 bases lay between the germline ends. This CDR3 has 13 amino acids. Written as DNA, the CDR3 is TGTGCCAGCAGCCCGGGGGAAACCTACGAGCAGTACTTC. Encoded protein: CASSPGETYEQYF.

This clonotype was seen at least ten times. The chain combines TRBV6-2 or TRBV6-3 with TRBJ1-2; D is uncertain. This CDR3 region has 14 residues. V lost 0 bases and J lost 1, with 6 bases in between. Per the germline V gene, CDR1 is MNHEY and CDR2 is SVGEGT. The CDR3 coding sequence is TGTGCCAGCAGTTACTCGAGGAGTAACTATGGCTACACCTTC. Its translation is CASSYSRSNYGYTF.

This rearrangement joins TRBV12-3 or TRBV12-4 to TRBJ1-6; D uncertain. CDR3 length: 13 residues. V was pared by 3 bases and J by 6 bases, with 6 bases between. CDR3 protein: CASSFAPNSPLHF. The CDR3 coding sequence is TGTGCCAGCAGTTTCGCCCCTAATTCACCCCTCCACTTT.

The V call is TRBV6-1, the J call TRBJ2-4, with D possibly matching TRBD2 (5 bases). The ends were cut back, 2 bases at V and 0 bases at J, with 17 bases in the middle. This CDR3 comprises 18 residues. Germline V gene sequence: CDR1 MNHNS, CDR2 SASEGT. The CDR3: CASSEFFASSRAKNIQYF. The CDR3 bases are TGTGCCAGCAGTGAATTTTTTGCTAGCTCGAGAGCCAAAAACATTCAGTACTTC.

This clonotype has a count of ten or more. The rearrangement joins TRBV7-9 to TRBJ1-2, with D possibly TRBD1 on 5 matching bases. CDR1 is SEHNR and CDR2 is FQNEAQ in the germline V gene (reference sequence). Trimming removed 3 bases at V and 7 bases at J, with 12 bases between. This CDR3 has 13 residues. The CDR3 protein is CASSLGGESGYTF. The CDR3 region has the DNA TGTGCCAGCAGCTTGGGGGGGGAAAGTGGCTACACCTTC.

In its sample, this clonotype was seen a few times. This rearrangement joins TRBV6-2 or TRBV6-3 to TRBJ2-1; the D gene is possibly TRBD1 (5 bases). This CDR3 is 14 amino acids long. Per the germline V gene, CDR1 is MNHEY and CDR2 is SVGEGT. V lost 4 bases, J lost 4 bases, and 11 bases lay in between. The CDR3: CASSSTNRYNEQFF. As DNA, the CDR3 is TGTGCCAGCAGTTCTACCAACAGGTACAATGAGCAGTTCTTC.

CDR3 DNA sequence: TGTGCCAGCAGCCCCGAACTAGCCGAGCAGTATTTT. Encoded protein: CASSPELAEQYF. V gene TRBV7-9 combines with J gene TRBJ2-3; the D gene is possibly TRBD2 (6 bases). This CDR3 has 12 residues. The germline V and J ends were trimmed by 5 bases and 11 bases, with 14 bases remaining between them. Germline V CDR1 and CDR2: SEHNR, FQNEAQ (reference sequence).

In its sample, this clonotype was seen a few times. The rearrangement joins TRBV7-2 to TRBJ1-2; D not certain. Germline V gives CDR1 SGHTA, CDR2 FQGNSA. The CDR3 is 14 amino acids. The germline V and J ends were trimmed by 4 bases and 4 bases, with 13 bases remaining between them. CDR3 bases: TGTGCCAGCAGCTCAAGCTCGGGGATCTATGGCTACACCTTC. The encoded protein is CASSSSSGIYGYTF.